The clone carrying this T cell receptor (beta chain) has more than one count but fewer than ten. Its antigen is unidentified. Researchers ran the PCR with 60 Vbeta and 13 Jbeta primers. Here immunoSEQ multiplex PCR was the method, and the copy in TCRdb shows in-frame clones only, minus some. Of some 120,000 clones in the sample, roughly four fifths are singletons; the top ten hold about 1.5%. Losses at the gene ends were 5 bases for V and 3 bases for J; bases not matched to a gene: 3. The CDR3 is 15 residues long. Germline assignment: CDR1 LNHDA and CDR2 SQIVND (reference sequence). This entry comes from a study of cytomegalovirus exposure and HLA in healthy donors. Study-level results: Among the most significant clusters, several appeared linked to common viral pathogens in a later analysis. Researchers reported from a later analysis that most CMV-associated TCR beta chains appeared HLA-restricted.

The chain joins TRBV19 to TRBJ1-5; 11 bases agree with TRBD1. The sequencing input was PBMCs. This receptor was taken from a woman between 18 and 29 years old in good health and CMV-seronegative. Written as DNA, the CDR3 is TGTGCCAGTAGTTGGGGACAGGGGGTCAATCAGCCCCAGCATTTT. Amino acids: CASSWGQGVNQPQHF.